This T cell receptor beta chain was recorded in a study of T cell repertoires in cytomegalovirus infection (dated by TCRdb to the late 2010s). With regard to the full study: The HLA type of each donor mattered for the analysis, because public TCR beta signatures pointed to carriage of CMV infection along with the matching HLA type. What the authors observed across the whole study: The ex vivo response was dominated by HLA-C-restricted CMV-specific TCR beta clonotypes, and the single most frequent clonotype in two of eight donors was supplied by these HLA-C-restricted clonotypes. In both this cohort and an independent roughly 400-donor cohort, the cumulative frequency of public TCR beta family members distinguished carriers of CMV infection plus the relevant HLA type.

This clonotype was seen at least ten times. Its cognate antigen has yet to be identified. One base away there is no much larger clone; base qualities are not given. The CDR3 starts with the cysteine, ends with the phenylalanine, and has 12 residues. Only CDR3 DNA is held: 36 bases, read in frame from base 1. Via the germline V gene, CDR1 is SGHNT and CDR2 YENEEA. V and J lose 7 bases and 3 bases, and a span of 10 bases separates them. The instrument given in TCRdb is Illumina HiSeq 1500. TCRdb applied fastp at Q25 and MiXCR to the public reads, then kept only in-frame beta chains. Under each unique CDR3 protein, matching rows form one entry showing the most common genes and DNA. The table for this sample lists roughly 250,000 distinct CDR3 sequences; around 12% of them were counted only once. Under 2% of the sample is taken by the ten largest.

Here the chain combines TRBV11-3 and TRBJ2-7; confidence is insufficient to name the D gene. The sequence was collected from a human donor in good health (CMV status not recorded). Some clones in this sample may be carry-over from other donors' samples. The sequencing input was PBMCs. The CDR3 protein is CASKKALYEQYF. The nucleotide sequence reads as follows: TGTGCCAGCAAAAAAGCACTCTACGAGCAGTACTTC. The reference TRBV11-3 and TRBJ2-7 proteins fill in what lies around the CDR3, so the full variable domain reads EAGVVQSPRYKIIEKKQPVAFWCNPISGHNTLYWYLQNLGQGPELLIRYENEEAVDDSQLPKDRFSAERLKGVDSTLKIQPAELGDSAVYLCASKKALYEQYFGPGTRLTVT.